This section outlines one TCR beta chain sequence together with its context. These data originate in a study of blood T cell repertoires in COVID-19. Study overall: Samples taken during acute and convalescent COVID-19 were collected in the United States, Italy and Spain.

TCRdb's table, derived via immunoSEQ multiplex PCR, lists solely in-frame clones and lacks some. Among approximately 400,000 clones listed, around 90% were seen once. The source of this sequence is a man aged 35 to 55 with acute or convalescent COVID-19. The sequenced sample consisted of peripheral blood.

CDR3 nucleotides: TGTGCCAGCTCACCAGTGACAGGGTCTTTCCACGAGCAGTACTTC. Its protein product is CASSPVTGSFHEQYF. The V and J genes are TRBV18 and TRBJ2-7; 7 bases align to TRBD1. The V gene's germline CDR1 is KGHSH and CDR2 LQKENI. The J segment lost 5 bases and the V segment lost 2 bases, leaving 9 bases of the junction unmatched. CDR3 length equals 15 residues.